The 24 T cell receptor beta chains in this list originate from one sample, sequenced in a study of T cells after somatic rescue of genetic block. Sequencing was performed with immunoSEQ multiplex PCR; in TCRdb, only in-frame clones are kept and a portion is missing. The data show 50,000 to 60,000 clones, with about 96% seen just once and approximately 0.07% held by the top ten. Sequencing was done on a sample of peripheral blood mononuclear cells (PBMCs). These receptors originate from a child younger than two.

Written as DNA, the CDR3 is TGTGCCAGCAGCTTAACGTTACTAGCGGGAGATACGCAGTATTTT. Translating it yields CASSLTLLAGDTQYF. The chain joins TRBV7-3 to TRBJ2-3, with 9 bases identical to TRBD2. This CDR3 is built from 15 residues. Germline V gene data show CDR1 as SGHTA and CDR2 as FQGTGA. V shed 0 bases, J shed 5 bases, and the junction held 3 bases outside the gene matches.

The chain carries TRBV4-2 and TRBJ2-5, with no clear D. CDR1 and CDR2 from the germline V gene are LGHNA and YNFKEQ. The V and J ends lost 1 base and 5 bases respectively, with 2 bases between them. The CDR3 has 11 residues. The CDR3 here is CASSQAETQYF. In DNA form, the CDR3 reads TGTGCCAGCAGCCAAGCGGAGACCCAGTACTTC.

The genes are TRBV4-1 and TRBJ1-1; TRBD1 matches at 8 bases. There are 13 residues in the CDR3. Germline V lookup: CDR1 MGHRA, CDR2 YSYEKL. Trimming at V came to 6 bases and at J to 3 bases, leaving 3 bases not matched to a gene. The CDR3 loop is CASSSTGDTEAFF. The CDR3 coding sequence is TGCGCCAGCAGTTCGACAGGGGACACTGAAGCTTTCTTT.

CDR3 region: CASSFTSGTNEQFF. The CDR3, as DNA: TGTGCCAGCAGCTTTACTAGCGGGACCAATGAGCAGTTCTTC. V usage is TRBV7-6 and J usage is TRBJ2-1; 10 positions match TRBD2. This CDR3 has 14 residues. Germline-derived CDR1 and CDR2 are SGHVS and FNYEAQ. V lost 3 bases, J lost 6 bases, and 2 bases stayed unmatched.

The CDR3 loop reads CASSGARISYNEQFF. For the CDR3, the DNA is TGTGCCAGCAGCGGCGCTCGAATCTCCTACAATGAGCAGTTCTTC. This chain links TRBV6-1 with TRBJ2-1, with D unresolved. V shed 6 bases and J shed 0 bases, with 12 bases lying between them. CDR3 length: 15 amino acids. The germline CDR1 and CDR2 sequences are MNHNS and SASEGT.

The chain carries TRBV5-1 and TRBJ2-1, with TRBD2 matching 7 bases. There are 15 residues in the CDR3. Germline CDR1 and CDR2: SGHRS and YFSETQ. The ends lost 2 bases at V and 9 bases at J; junction bases unmatched: 11. The DNA for the CDR3 is TGCGCCAGCAGCTTTGGGCTAGCGGACTACGGTGAGCAGTTCTTC. Residues: CASSFGLADYGEQFF.

V usage is TRBV4-1 and J usage is TRBJ1-2; D is ambiguous. V was cut by 0 bases and J by 3 bases, with 8 bases left in between. This CDR3 has 14 residues. CDR1 MGHRA and CDR2 YSYEKL come from the germline V gene. The CDR3 reads CASSQESGDYGYTF. The CDR3 nucleotides read TGCGCCAGCAGCCAAGAGTCCGGGGACTATGGCTACACCTTC.

This chain uses TRBV5-1 with TRBJ2-5, with 8 bases that match TRBD2. V shed 1 base, J shed 4 bases, and the junction held 9 bases outside the gene matches. Germline CDR1 and CDR2: SGHRS and YFSETQ. This CDR3 has 16 amino acids. The chain's CDR3 is CASSLLSSGSRETQYF. DNA of the CDR3: TGCGCCAGCAGCTTGTTGTCCAGCGGGAGCCGAGAGACCCAGTACTTC.

V gene TRBV5-1 combines with J gene TRBJ2-7; D unclear. From germline, CDR1 is SGHRS and CDR2 YFSETQ. Trimming took off 0 bases at V and 5 bases at J, with 18 bases between the two ends. The CDR3 runs to 16 residues. This CDR3 reads CASSLVGSGYNDEQYF. The DNA of the CDR3 is TGCGCCAGCAGCTTGGTAGGCTCCGGGTATAACGACGAGCAGTACTTC.

The chain uses TRBV5-4 and TRBJ1-1; tentatively, D is TRBD1 (5 bases). The V and J ends lost 4 bases and 5 bases respectively, with 15 bases between them. The CDR3 covers 14 residues. From germline, CDR1 is SGHNT and CDR2 YYREEE (reference sequence). The CDR3 protein is CASSPRSTGTEAFF. The CDR3 bases are TGTGCCAGCAGCCCCCGGAGCACAGGAACTGAAGCTTTCTTT.

This sequence joins TRBV5-1 and TRBJ1-2, with D uncertain. Germline assignment: CDR1 SGHRS and CDR2 YFSETQ. Trimming shortened V by 4 bases and J by 9 bases, and 13 bases separated the two germline ends. The CDR3 is made up of 12 amino acids. The CDR3 spells CASSMWVVRYTF. The CDR3 nucleotides read TGCGCCAGCAGCATGTGGGTCGTGCGCTACACCTTC.

The CDR3 region has the DNA TGTGCCAGCAGTTTATCGGGGGGCGGCTACACCTTC. Amino acid sequence: CASSLSGGGYTF. The chain couples TRBV27 to TRBJ1-2; maybe TRBD1 (6 bases). This CDR3 contains 12 residues. V lost 0 bases and J 8 bases, leaving 7 bases between the germline ends. Germline values: CDR1 MNHEY, CDR2 SMNVEV (reference sequence).

The rearrangement uses TRBV21-1 and TRBJ2-5. TRBV21-1 is marked as a pseudogene. The CDR3 is 10 amino acids. The DNA of the CDR3 is TGTGCCAGCAGCAAAGAGACCCAGTACTTC. It specifies CASSKETQYF.

CDR3 residues: CASSLLGARGGYTF. The DNA of the CDR3 is TGTGCCAGCAGCTTATTGGGGGCGCGAGGTGGCTACACCTTC. The rearrangement joins TRBV13 to TRBJ1-2; possibly TRBD1 for D (6 bases). V lost 2 bases and J lost 7, with 14 bases in between. Germline assignment: CDR1 PRHDT and CDR2 FYEKMQ (reference sequence). The CDR3 extends over 14 amino acids.

The V and J genes are TRBV6-6 and TRBJ2-7, with D maybe TRBD1 (6 bases). Germline CDR1 MNHNY, CDR2 SVGAGI (reference sequence). Trimming took off 6 bases at V and 4 bases at J, with 13 bases between the two ends. This CDR3 region has 13 residues. CDR3 loop: CASSLDRTYEQYF. The CDR3 region has the DNA TGTGCCAGCAGCCTAGACAGGACTTACGAGCAGTACTTC.

V usage is TRBV6-1 and J usage is TRBJ2-1; TRBD2 matches 12 bases. J lost 6 bases, V lost 2 bases, and 8 bases had no gene match. CDR1 MNHNS and CDR2 SASEGT come from the germline V gene. CDR3 size: 17 residues. Here the CDR3 DNA reads TGTGCCAGCAGTGAAATAAGACTAGCGGGAGTTCTCAATGAGCAGTTCTTC. It is translated as CASSEIRLAGVLNEQFF.

The J gene is TRBJ2-1, the V gene TRBV4-2; 7 nucleotides agree with TRBD2. The germline V gene encodes CDR1 LGHNA and CDR2 YNFKEQ. Unmatched junction bases numbered 9, after V lost 3 bases and J lost 4 bases. The CDR3 has 16 residues. In DNA, the CDR3 is TGTGCCAGCAGCCAGTTAGGACTAGAGCTTTACAATGAGCAGTTCTTC. Protein: CASSQLGLELYNEQFF.

The J gene is TRBJ2-4, the V gene TRBV5-1; 10 bases agree with TRBD1. The CDR3 spans 20 residues. V trimming: 0 bases; J trimming: 0 bases; junction bases outside the gene matches: 12. Germline V lookup: CDR1 SGHRS, CDR2 YFSETQ. The CDR3 protein is CASSLASTGGSKLAKNIQYF. The CDR3 nucleotides read TGCGCCAGCAGCTTGGCTTCGACAGGGGGCTCGAAATTAGCCAAAAACATTCAGTACTTC.

This clone was seen once. This rearrangement joins TRBV13 to TRBJ2-1; 11 nucleotides align to TRBD2. V dropped 8 bases and J dropped 9; count of bases not matched to a gene: 3. CDR3 length equals 12 residues. Germline V gene lookup returns CDR1 PRHDT and CDR2 FYEKMQ (reference sequence). Written as DNA, the CDR3 is TGTGCCAGCGAAACTAGCGGGAGTGAGCAGTTCTTC. Translating it yields CASETSGSEQFF.

V is TRBV6-1 and J is TRBJ2-7; 14 nucleotides align to TRBD2. Germline trimming cut 4 bases from V and 3 bases from J; bases unmatched to any gene: 11. This CDR3 comprises 18 residues. Germline CDR1 reads MNHNS; CDR2 reads SASEGT. The DNA of the CDR3 is TGTGCCAGCAGTGTGCCGGGACTAGCGGGAGTTTCCCGCTACGAGCAGTACTTC. The encoded protein is CASSVPGLAGVSRYEQYF.

This chain uses TRBV6-1 with TRBJ2-3; D gene uncertain. Trimming stripped 2 bases from V and 7 bases from J, with 10 bases between. Germline V gene data show CDR1 as MNHNS and CDR2 as SASEGT. CDR3 length equals 13 residues. This CDR3 reads CASSENPLNTQYF. The CDR3, as DNA: TGTGCCAGCAGTGAAAACCCACTAAATACGCAGTATTTT.

This clone is a singleton in its sample. The genes are TRBV19 and TRBJ2-7, with D possibly TRBD2 on 6 matching bases. CDR1 LNHDA and CDR2 SQIVND come from the germline V gene (reference sequence). CDR3 length: 14 amino acids. The ends were cut back, 6 bases at V and 0 bases at J, with 12 bases in the middle. CDR3 residues: CASRSGTSSYEQYF. DNA for the CDR3: TGTGCCAGTAGATCCGGGACTTCCTCCTACGAGCAGTACTTC.

The rearrangement joins TRBV19 to TRBJ2-1; 13 positions match TRBD2. The CDR3 length is 16 residues. The V gene end was trimmed by 3 bases and the J gene end by 9 bases; junction bases not matched to a gene: 8. Looked up from germline, CDR1 is LNHDA and CDR2 is SQIVND (reference sequence). The CDR3 region has the DNA TGTGCCAGTAGTATTCCCGGGACTAGCGGGATCCCTGAGCAGTTCTTC. Its protein product is CASSIPGTSGIPEQFF.

The chain recombines TRBV2 with TRBJ2-1, with D possibly being TRBD1 (6 bases). The CDR3 is 14 amino acids. V dropped 3 bases and J dropped 8 bases, with 14 bases sitting between them. The V gene's germline CDR1 is SNHLY and CDR2 FYNNEI. CDR3 nucleotide sequence: TGTGCCAGCAGTGAGGAGAGAGACAGGCATGAGCAGTTCTTC. Encoded protein: CASSEERDRHEQFF.